This entry concerns a single T cell receptor beta chain. The table lists this clonotype with many counts. Its antigen is still unknown. No quality values exist for individual bases; no much larger clone is one base distant. V loses 7 bases of germline sequence and J loses 7 bases, and the interval between the two ends is 13 bases. According to the germline V gene, CDR1 reads MNHNS and CDR2 reads SASEGT. From its cysteine to its phenylalanine, the CDR3 spans 13 amino acids. The only DNA kept is the CDR3, 39 bases in frame from the first base. The data derive from a study of CD8 T cells in ankylosing spondylitis (TCRdb year 2017). Concerning the study at large: The study profiled T cell receptor beta repertoires in healthy donors and ankylosing spondylitis patients to find disease-linked TCR variants. Samples of peripheral blood were taken, and for ankylosing spondylitis patients, synovial fluid was collected as well. The whole study cohort included some 100 healthy donors and 20 to 30 ankylosing spondylitis patients.

The sequencer listed for this sample is Illumina HiSeq 2500. Quantitative 5'-RACE with molecular barcodes was the method used to prepare the TCR beta libraries. The paper's processing steps were these. A new computational method, built on a probabilistic model of VDJ rearrangement, was used to identify disease-linked TCR variants. The public reads were run again by TCRdb, first through fastp at Q25 and then through MiXCR, and only productive beta chains were kept. All rows with the same CDR3 protein become a single entry with the most common DNA and genes. The V and J calls and clone size are TCRdb's, not the authors'. Present in this sample are some 120,000 distinct CDR3 sequences, around 15% of which were seen just once. About 3% of the sample belongs to the ten largest clones. Study-level results and caveats: Blood from ankylosing spondylitis patients appeared to be characterized by a TCR beta motif made up of several highly homologous amino acid variants. In peripheral blood, the disease-linked clones were found at relatively low frequencies and had a CD8+ phenotype. Some motif variants were previously reported in synovial fluid and blood of reactive arthritis patients, suggesting common disease-initiation mechanisms. The disease-linked clones were reported to be significantly enriched in matched synovial fluid samples from ankylosing spondylitis patients.

The chain joins TRBV6-1 to TRBJ2-2; TRBD1 could be the D gene, as 5 bases match. This TCR derives from a female donor with ankylosing spondylitis or in good health (not recorded which). Material for sequencing was blood, either unsorted or a sorted T cell fraction (not recorded which). DNA sequence: TGTGCCAGCAAGGTTAGGGGCGGCGGGGAGCTGTTTTTT. Translation gives CASKVRGGGELFF.